The T cell receptor beta chain under discussion was sequenced for a study of T cells in Graves' hyperthyroidism and ophthalmopathy. Study at large: Before treatment of any kind, peripheral blood was taken at initial diagnosis. Study results and caveats: The blood repertoire included most of the expanded thyroid clonotypes above 0.001. Ophthalmopathy, which appeared later, was predicted by the model a median roughly 6.4 months before onset.

Points on this clonotype: Its target is not known.

Amplification of TCR beta CDR3 regions used RNA as the template. HTBI primers drove first-round RT-PCR of the TCR CDR3. TCRdb re-called the multiplex PCR reads with MiXCR, one entry per CDR3 protein. Found here are roughly 740,000 distinct CDR3 sequences, about a sixth of them singletons; the top ten hold 8.4%. The CDR3 consists of 14 residues. Trimming at V came to 5 bases and at J to 7 bases, leaving 4 bases not matched to a gene. The germline gives CDR1 PRHDT, CDR2 FYEKMQ (reference sequence). The TCR originated in a man aged 18 to 30 with Graves' hyperthyroidism. The rearrangement links TRBV13 to TRBJ2-2; 10 nucleotides match TRBD1. The sample was blood. CDR3 in amino acids: CASSRGQGRGELFF. CDR3 nucleotides: TGTGCCAGCAGCAGGGGACAGGGGCGCGGGGAGCTGTTTTTT. The full variable domain, rest sourced from reference TRBV13 and TRBJ2-2, is AAGVIQSPRHLIKEKRETATLKCYPIPRHDTVYWYQQGPGQDPQFLISFYEKMQSDKGSIPDRFSAQQFSDYHSELNMSSLELGDSALYFCASSRGQGRGELFFGEGSRLTVL.